This T cell receptor (beta chain) emerged from a study of cytomegalovirus exposure and HLA in healthy donors. Across the study: The same platform used for the approximately 670 first-cohort repertoires was also used for the 100 to 150 validation repertoires, as a later analysis reported. Study findings and constraints: It was reportedly the case that the classifier diagnosed cytomegalovirus status with high specificity and sensitivity. In vitro, a few CMV-associated chains proved specific for CMV antigens.

Libraries were prepared by immunoSEQ multiplex PCR; TCRdb keeps only in-frame clonotypes and omits some of them. The data hold under 200,000 clones, with 89% observed a single time. A note on this clone: The antigen remains undetermined.

Germline V gene data show CDR1 as SGHTA and CDR2 as FQGNSA. Trimming took 2 bases from V and 5 from J; bases not matched to a gene: 4. The CDR3 has 14 amino acids. J is TRBJ2-7 and V is TRBV7-2; 9 nucleotides match TRBD1. The sequence was collected from a man aged 18 to 35 in good health and CMV-seropositive. Sequences were obtained from PBMCs. CDR3 nucleotides: TGTGCCAGCAGCTTACGGGACAGGGACCACGAGCAGTACTTC. It encodes CASSLRDRDHEQYF. Full variable domain (missing parts from reference TRBV7-2 and TRBJ2-7): GAGVSQSPSNKVTEKGKDVELRCDPISGHTALYWYRQSLGQGLEFLIYFQGNSAPDKSGLPSDRFSAERTGGSVSTLTIQRTQQEDSAVYLCASSLRDRDHEQYFGPGTRLTVT.